The clone carrying this T cell receptor beta chain was counted only a few times. Antigen specificity is unknown. The V and J ends lost 1 base and 9 bases respectively, with 15 bases between them. CDR3 length equals 14 residues. Germline V gene lookup returns CDR1 SGHAT and CDR2 FQNNGV. Prepared libraries of TCR beta cDNA carried unique molecular identifiers. The yield from about 1 to 10 million T cells was roughly 0.5 million cDNA molecules in total. TCRdb passed the PCR reads through MiXCR, listing each CDR3 protein once. The table lists 600,000 to 750,000 distinct CDR3 sequences, roughly three fifths of them singletons, with about 11% in the top ten. These data come from a study of post-analysis software for immune sequencing data. For the study at large: Clinical courses comprised relapsing-remitting, secondary progressive and progressive-relapsing multiple sclerosis.

Findings and limits, study-wide: There were a handful of TRBV segments more frequent in patients than controls, and TRBV5-6, TRBV5-1 and TRBV20-1 were among them. Those with multiple sclerosis, the patient group, showed significantly lower normalized Chao1 diversity than controls.

Sequenced input: blood. This clonotype originated in a girl aged 2 to 9 with multiple sclerosis. This chain uses TRBV11-2 with TRBJ2-5; D possibly corresponds to TRBD1 (6 bases). DNA of the CDR3: TGTGCCAGCAGCTTAGGTACAGGGAAGGAGGCCCAGTACTTC. Its translation is CASSLGTGKEAQYF.